This T cell receptor beta chain stems from a study of blood T cell repertoires in COVID-19. Background on the study: Sites across the United States, Italy and Spain contributed samples from acute and convalescent COVID-19. Sources were T cells, B-cell-depleted T cells, or PBMCs; the material itself was cDNA or gDNA.

Source study methods: Quantification of nucleated cells was approximated via reference gene primer amplification. Profiled with immunoSEQ multiplex PCR; TCRdb holds only in-frame clones, not every one. Clone size and the V and J calls come from that table; the DNA yielded D and trimming. The sample has approximately 200,000 clones; about 80% are singletons. This clone has just a few counts. The germline gives CDR1 KGHDR, CDR2 SFDVKD. Unmatched junction bases numbered 6, after V lost 4 bases and J lost 6 bases. CDR3 length: 14 amino acids. The sequence derives from a woman aged 30 to 39 who had recovered from COVID-19. The sample comprised peripheral blood. The rearrangement links TRBV24-1 to TRBJ2-7; 9 bases map to TRBD1. The CDR3 loop reads CATSDTGTGTEQYF. Here the CDR3 DNA reads TGTGCCACCAGTGACACCGGGACAGGGACCGAGCAGTACTTC.